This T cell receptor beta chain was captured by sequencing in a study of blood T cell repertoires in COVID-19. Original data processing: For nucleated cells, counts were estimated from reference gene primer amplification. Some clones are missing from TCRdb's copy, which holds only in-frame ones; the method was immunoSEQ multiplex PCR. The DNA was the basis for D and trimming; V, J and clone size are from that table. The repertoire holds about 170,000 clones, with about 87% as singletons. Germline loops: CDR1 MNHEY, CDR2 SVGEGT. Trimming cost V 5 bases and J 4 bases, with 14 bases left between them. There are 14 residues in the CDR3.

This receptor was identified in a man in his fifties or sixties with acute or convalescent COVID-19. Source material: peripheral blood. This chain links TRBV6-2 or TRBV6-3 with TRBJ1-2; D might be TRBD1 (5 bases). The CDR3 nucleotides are TGTGCCAGCAGTCGCCCGGGACTGGGCTATGGCTACACCTTC. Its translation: CASSRPGLGYGYTF.